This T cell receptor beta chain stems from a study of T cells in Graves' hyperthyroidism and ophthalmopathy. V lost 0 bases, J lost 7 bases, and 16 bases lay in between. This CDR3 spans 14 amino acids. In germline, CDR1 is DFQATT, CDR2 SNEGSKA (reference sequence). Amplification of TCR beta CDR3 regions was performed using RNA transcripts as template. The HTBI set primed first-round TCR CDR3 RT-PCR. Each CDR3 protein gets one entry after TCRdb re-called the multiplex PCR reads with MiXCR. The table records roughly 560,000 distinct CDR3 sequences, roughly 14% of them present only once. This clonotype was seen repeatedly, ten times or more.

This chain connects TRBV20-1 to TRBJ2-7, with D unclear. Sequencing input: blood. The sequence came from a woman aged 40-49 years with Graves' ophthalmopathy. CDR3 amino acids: CSARDRIPELEQYF. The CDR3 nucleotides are TGCAGTGCTAGAGATCGGATTCCCGAACTGGAGCAGTACTTC.